This TCR beta chain emerged from a study of tumor and adjacent non-tumor tissue in lung cancer. As regards this clonotype: Its target is not known. The CDR3 carries no conserved terminal phenylalanine or tryptophan, so it likely arises from a read error. It is unclear where the CDR3 begins or ends on the DNA, so no DNA is shown, and the CDR3 is as TCRdb lists it.

Germline CDR1 and CDR2: SGHAT and FQNNGV. The CDR3 adds up to 14 amino acids, both ends counted. This sample's RNA came from whole unsorted tissue. TCRbeta libraries were built with three rounds of nested PCR, modified from ARM-PCR. Each CDR3 protein gets one entry after TCRdb re-called the multiplex PCR reads with MiXCR. The sample includes about 75,000 distinct CDR3 sequences, around four fifths of them seen just once. General study results and limits: Compared with tumor, normal lung showed significantly lower TCR diversity. Tumor TCR diversity, when higher, was linked to shorter survival.

The chain links TRBV11-2 to TRBJ2-2; the table calls TRBD2, which could not be checked here. Sequencing was performed on lung tumor tissue. This sequence originates from a woman aged 45-60 years with non-small cell lung cancer. This CDR3 reads CASGYTRDTGELSS.